This passage covers 17 T cell receptor beta chains from one sample sequenced in a study of blood T cell repertoires in COVID-19. Measured with immunoSEQ multiplex PCR; TCRdb has only the in-frame clones, and not every one. The top ten clones hold over 2.5% of a sample with some 150,000 clones, 75% to 80% of them seen once. The material sequenced was PBMCs or T cells enriched from blood (not recorded which). The receptor set was obtained from a woman in her fifties or sixties who had recovered from COVID-19.

The chain joins TRBV2 to TRBJ2-1; TRBD2 agrees at 10 bases. The V gene end was trimmed by 5 bases and the J gene end by 4 bases; junction bases not matched to a gene: 5. This CDR3 is 15 amino acids long. Germline V gene lookup returns CDR1 SNHLY and CDR2 FYNNEI. The CDR3 DNA sequence: TGTGCCAGCAGTATGGGACTAGCGTATTACAATGAGCAGTTCTTC. Encoded protein: CASSMGLAYYNEQFF.

The V and J genes are TRBV7-2 and TRBJ2-7, with 13 bases aligning to TRBD2. The V segment lost 5 bases and the J segment 1 base; nucleotides outside the gene matches: 8. The CDR3 has 17 residues. Germline lookup yields CDR1 SGHTA and CDR2 FQGNSA. CDR3 protein: CASSRAGTSGVSYEQYF. CDR3 nucleotide sequence: TGTGCCAGCAGCCGTGCCGGGACTAGCGGGGTTTCCTACGAGCAGTACTTC.

V gene TRBV6-5 combines with J gene TRBJ1-3; D is unresolved. The germline CDR1 and CDR2 sequences are MNHEY and SVGAGI. The CDR3 runs to 15 residues. The V end was cut by 2 bases, the J end by 3 bases, with 11 bases between. The CDR3, as DNA: TGTGCCAGCAGTTACCGGGGAGCTAATGGAAACACCATATATTTT. It codes for CASSYRGANGNTIYF.

The rearrangement joins TRBV4-2 to TRBJ1-2; TRBD1 agrees at 7 bases. Trimming at V came to 3 bases and at J to 7 bases, leaving 8 bases not matched to a gene. The CDR3 is 14 residues long. CDR1 and CDR2 (germline): LGHNA, YNFKEQ. CDR3 protein: CASSQTNRGGGYTF. The CDR3 region has the DNA TGTGCCAGCAGCCAGACGAACAGGGGAGGTGGCTACACCTTC.

The V and J genes are TRBV7-8 and TRBJ1-5; D gene ambiguous. Trimming removed 5 bases from V and 3 bases from J, with 14 bases in between. The CDR3 is made up of 15 amino acids. Per germline, CDR1 SGHVS and CDR2 FQNEAQ. As DNA, the CDR3 is TGTGCCAGCAGCCCGGGAAACCCCCTCAATCAGCCCCAGCATTTT. This sequence encodes CASSPGNPLNQPQHF.

V and J are TRBV7-6 and TRBJ2-1; weak D call: TRBD2 (6 bases). Trimming removed 5 bases at V and 11 bases at J, with 19 bases between. Germline V gene data show CDR1 as SGHVS and CDR2 as FNYEAQ. The CDR3 runs 14 residues. The CDR3, as DNA: TGTGCCAGCAGCACCAGCGGGCCCAAAGCAAAGCAGTTCTTC. Protein: CASSTSGPKAKQFF. The variable domain in full, with the rest retrieved from reference TRBV7-6 and TRBJ2-1, is GAGVSQSPRYKVTKRGQDVALRCDPISGHVSLYWYRQALGQGPEFLTYFNYEAQQDKSGLPNDRFSAERPEGSISTLTIQRTEQRDSAMYRCASSTSGPKAKQFFGPGTRLTVL.

V is TRBV4-1 and J is TRBJ2-7; TRBD1 matches at 9 bases. The V segment lost 5 bases and the J segment 7 bases; nucleotides outside the gene matches: 12. CDR1 is MGHRA, CDR2 YSYEKL, per germline. The CDR3 length is 15 residues. The chain's CDR3 is CASSKGQGPSREQYF. The CDR3 nucleotides read TGCGCCAGCAGCAAAGGACAGGGGCCCTCGAGGGAGCAGTACTTC.

This sequence joins TRBV19 and TRBJ1-2; D remains unclear. In germline, CDR1 is LNHDA, CDR2 SQIVND (reference sequence). V lost 10 bases to trimming and J lost 3 bases, with 18 bases between them. The CDR3 runs to 14 residues. The CDR3 DNA is TGTGCCACAAGACAATCTCCCAGAGACTATGGCTACACCTTC. Protein sequence: CATRQSPRDYGYTF.

In this sample, this clone turned up once. This chain joins TRBV13 and TRBJ2-3; TRBD2 matches 7 bases. V dropped 7 bases and J dropped 0; count of bases not matched to a gene: 10. Germline-derived CDR1 and CDR2 are PRHDT and FYEKMQ (reference sequence). The CDR3 contains 16 residues. The CDR3: CASNPPHGGSTDTQYF. The CDR3 nucleotides are TGTGCCAGCAATCCCCCCCACGGGGGGAGCACAGATACGCAGTATTTT.

This rearrangement joins TRBV5-4 to TRBJ2-7; D unresolved. Deletions cut 4 bases from V and 2 bases from J, with 16 bases between. The CDR3 covers 15 residues. In germline, CDR1 is SGHNT, CDR2 YYREEE (reference sequence). CDR3 amino acids: CASSLGPRDTYEQYF. The CDR3 region has the DNA TGTGCCAGCAGCCTTGGTCCAAGAGATACCTACGAGCAGTACTTC. The variable domain in full, with the rest retrieved from reference TRBV5-4 and TRBJ2-7, is ETGVTQSPTHLIKTRGQQVTLRCSSQSGHNTVSWYQQALGQGPQFIFQYYREEENGRGNFPPRFSGLQFPNYSSELNVNALELDDSALYLCASSLGPRDTYEQYFGPGTRLTVT.

Here the CDR3 DNA reads TGTGCCAGCACCCCCCGGACAGTCTATGGCTACACCTTC. Residues: CASTPRTVYGYTF. V gene TRBV2 combines with J gene TRBJ1-2; possibly TRBD1 for D (6 bases). Trimming pared 7 bases from V and 4 bases from J, leaving 13 bases between. CDR3 length equals 13 residues. Germline loops: CDR1 SNHLY, CDR2 FYNNEI.

In this sample, this clone turned up once. This chain connects TRBV7-9 to TRBJ1-2, with D unclear. V lost 1 base and J lost 0, with 9 bases in between. CDR3 length: 15 amino acids. Germline values: CDR1 SEHNR, CDR2 FQNEAQ (reference sequence). CDR3 protein: CASSLDRLPNYGYTF. The DNA for the CDR3 is TGTGCCAGCAGCTTAGACAGATTGCCTAACTATGGCTACACCTTC.

This clone was recorded a few times. This same CDR3 is encoded by further DNA sequences in the sample. The chain links TRBV7-2 to TRBJ1-2; 8 nucleotides match TRBD1. V lost 4 bases and J lost 6; bases outside the gene matches: 4. This CDR3 has 13 amino acids. Germline loops: CDR1 SGHTA, CDR2 FQGNSA. CDR3 residues: CASSSGQGNGYTF. The CDR3 DNA reads TGTGCCAGCAGCTCTGGACAGGGAAATGGCTACACCTTC.

The chain is built from TRBV6-5 and TRBJ1-2; 10 nucleotides align to TRBD1. In germline, CDR1 is MNHEY, CDR2 SVGAGI. CDR3 length: 14 residues. Trimming cost V 6 bases and J 7 bases; bases outside gene matches: 8. This chain's CDR3 is CASSHDRDRGGYTF. Written as DNA, the CDR3 is TGTGCCAGCAGCCACGACAGGGACAGGGGTGGCTACACCTTC.

The rearrangement links TRBV27 to TRBJ2-1; D may be TRBD1 (6 bases). CDR1 is MNHEY and CDR2 is SMNVEV in the germline V gene (reference sequence). Trimming cost V 4 bases and J 5 bases, with 15 bases left between them. The CDR3 length is 15 residues. The CDR3 DNA reads as TGTGCCAGCAGTTCAGGGAGAGGACAGAACAATGAGCAGTTCTTC. The encoded protein is CASSSGRGQNNEQFF.

The chain recombines TRBV9 with TRBJ2-2, with 7 bases lining up with TRBD2. Germline V gene lookup returns CDR1 SGDLS and CDR2 YYNGEE. Unmatched junction bases numbered 16, after V lost 1 base and J lost 4 bases. This CDR3 region has 19 residues. In nucleotides, the CDR3 is TGTGCCAGCAGCGTACCCCCTTTGTTCGCGGGAGCGGTCACCGGGGAGCTGTTTTTT. This translates into CASSVPPLFAGAVTGELFF. Complete variable domain (other parts from reference TRBV9 and TRBJ2-2): DSGVTQTPKHLITATGQRVTLRCSPRSGDLSVYWYQQSLDQGLQFLIQYYNGEERAKGNILERFSAQQFPDLHSELNLSSLELGDSALYFCASSVPPLFAGAVTGELFFGEGSRLTVL.

The table lists this clone with a few counts. J is TRBJ2-7 and V is TRBV3-1 (or the pseudogene TRBV3-2); D might be TRBD2 (6 bases). The CDR3 sequence is 16 residues long. V was trimmed by 0 bases and J by 0 bases, leaving 12 bases between them. The V gene's germline CDR1 is LGHDT and CDR2 YNNKEL (reference sequence). DNA of the CDR3: TGTGCCAGCAGCCAAGATGTAGCGGCTAGCTCCTACGAGCAGTACTTC. It yields the protein CASSQDVAASSYEQYF.